The TCR beta chain described here comes from a study of T cell changes during pregnancy in multiple sclerosis. Deletions cut 8 bases from V and 7 bases from J, with 18 bases between. The CDR3 has 14 residues. Germline V gives CDR1 MNHNY, CDR2 SVGAGI (reference sequence). Measured with immunoSEQ multiplex PCR; TCRdb has only the in-frame clones, and not every one. The repertoire holds about 64,000 clones, roughly 93% seen once, with 1.3% in the top ten. The source material was peripheral blood, sampled in the second trimester of pregnancy. The source of this sequence is a female donor with multiple sclerosis, enrolled in a pregnancy study. The chain combines TRBV6-6 with TRBJ2-1; the D gene is possibly TRBD2 (5 bases). This chain's CDR3 is CASSGLGKWNEQFF. The CDR3 nucleotides are TGTGCCAGCTCGGGGTTGGGCAAATGGAATGAGCAGTTCTTC.